Below, 9 T cell receptor beta chains from the same sample are listed, as sequenced in a study of vaccination and CD4 T cells after COVID-19. Antigens of these TCRs are unknown. The treatment is: roughly ten-day PBMC culture with coronavirus spike peptide pools or control peptides (ViraFEST assay). Scientists ran DNA taken from cultured CD4+ T cells through the Oncomine TCR Beta short-read assay for sequencing. TCRdb reprocessed the PCR reads with MiXCR, giving one entry per CDR3 protein. The sample lists about 14,000 distinct CDR3 sequences; 61% were seen once. The sample was CD4+ T cells from blood, cultured in vitro. Every receptor here comes from a human donor who had recovered from COVID-19.

This clonotype turned up a few times. The chain couples TRBV20-1 to TRBJ2-2, with D tentatively TRBD1 (5 bases). V gave up 3 bases and J gave up 1 base, with 9 bases separating them. The germline V gene has CDR1 DFQATT and CDR2 SNEGSKA (reference sequence). This CDR3 is 14 amino acids long. CDR3 loop: CSASHQGNTGELFF. For the CDR3, the DNA is TGCAGTGCTAGTCACCAGGGGAACACCGGGGAGCTGTTTTTT.

The chain recombines TRBV4-1 with TRBJ1-3; D uncertain. CDR3 length equals 11 residues. Germline V gene data show CDR1 as MGHRA and CDR2 as YSYEKL. Trimming cost V 3 bases and J 4 bases, with 1 base left between them. CDR3 sequence: CASSQGNTIYF. In DNA, the CDR3 is TGCGCCAGCAGCCAGGGAAACACCATATATTTT.

The chain uses TRBV6-2 or TRBV6-3 and TRBJ1-6, with 7 positions matching TRBD1. The J segment lost 9 bases and the V segment lost 6 bases, leaving 8 bases of the junction unmatched. Germline V gene lookup returns CDR1 MNHEY and CDR2 SVGEGT. CDR3 length equals 14 residues. The CDR3, as DNA: TGTGCCAGCAGCGAACAGCAGGGGGTTTCACCCCTCCACTTT. It is translated as CASSEQQGVSPLHF.

The chain employs TRBV27 and TRBJ2-1, with 7 nucleotides matching TRBD2. Germline values: CDR1 MNHEY, CDR2 SMNVEV (reference sequence). Trimming cost V 7 bases and J 2 bases; bases outside gene matches: 11. The CDR3 extends over 16 amino acids. The CDR3 reads CASTPTLASPYNEQFF. The CDR3 DNA follows: TGTGCCAGCACCCCGACACTAGCGTCCCCCTACAATGAGCAGTTCTTC.

This chain links TRBV27 with TRBJ2-1; TRBD2 is a possible D gene (6 bases). Germline V gene lookup returns CDR1 MNHEY and CDR2 SMNVEV (reference sequence). This CDR3 region has 15 residues. The germline V and J ends were trimmed by 3 bases and 4 bases, with 13 bases remaining between them. The CDR3, as DNA: TGTGCCAGCAGTTTGAGGGAGGCCCTTTACAATGAGCAGTTCTTC. It is translated as CASSLREALYNEQFF.

V usage is TRBV18 and J usage is TRBJ2-7; no definite D call. Deletions cut 0 bases from V and 6 bases from J, with 12 bases between. Germline V lookup: CDR1 KGHSH, CDR2 LQKENI. There are 14 residues in the CDR3. The CDR3 region has the DNA TGTGCCAGCTCACCACCGTCGTCACCTCTCGAGCAGTACTTC. Protein: CASSPPSSPLEQYF.

The V gene is TRBV11-2, the J gene TRBJ1-1; D might be TRBD1 (5 bases). V was cut by 5 bases and J by 11 bases, with 18 bases left in between. CDR1 is SGHAT, CDR2 FQNNGV, per germline. CDR3 length equals 13 residues. The CDR3 DNA sequence: TGTGCCAGCAGCCAGGCAGGGACCCAACGTGCTTTCTTT. Amino acids: CASSQAGTQRAFF.

The rearrangement uses TRBV7-3 and TRBJ2-2, with D tentatively TRBD2 (6 bases). V dropped 2 bases and J dropped 4 bases, with 14 bases sitting between them. CDR3 size: 16 residues. CDR1 is SGHTA and CDR2 is FQGTGA in the germline V gene. The CDR3 DNA reads TGTGCCAGCAGCTTATCGCCGGGAGTTACCACCGGGGAGCTGTTTTTT. It encodes CASSLSPGVTTGELFF.

The chain carries TRBV6-1 and TRBJ1-5; possibly TRBD1 for D (6 bases). This CDR3 spans 15 amino acids. Germline CDR1 and CDR2: MNHNS and SASEGT. V gave up 6 bases and J gave up 2 bases, with 14 bases separating them. The CDR3: CASRKTGTGNQPQHF. CDR3 nucleotides: TGTGCCAGCAGAAAAACAGGGACCGGCAATCAGCCCCAGCATTTT.